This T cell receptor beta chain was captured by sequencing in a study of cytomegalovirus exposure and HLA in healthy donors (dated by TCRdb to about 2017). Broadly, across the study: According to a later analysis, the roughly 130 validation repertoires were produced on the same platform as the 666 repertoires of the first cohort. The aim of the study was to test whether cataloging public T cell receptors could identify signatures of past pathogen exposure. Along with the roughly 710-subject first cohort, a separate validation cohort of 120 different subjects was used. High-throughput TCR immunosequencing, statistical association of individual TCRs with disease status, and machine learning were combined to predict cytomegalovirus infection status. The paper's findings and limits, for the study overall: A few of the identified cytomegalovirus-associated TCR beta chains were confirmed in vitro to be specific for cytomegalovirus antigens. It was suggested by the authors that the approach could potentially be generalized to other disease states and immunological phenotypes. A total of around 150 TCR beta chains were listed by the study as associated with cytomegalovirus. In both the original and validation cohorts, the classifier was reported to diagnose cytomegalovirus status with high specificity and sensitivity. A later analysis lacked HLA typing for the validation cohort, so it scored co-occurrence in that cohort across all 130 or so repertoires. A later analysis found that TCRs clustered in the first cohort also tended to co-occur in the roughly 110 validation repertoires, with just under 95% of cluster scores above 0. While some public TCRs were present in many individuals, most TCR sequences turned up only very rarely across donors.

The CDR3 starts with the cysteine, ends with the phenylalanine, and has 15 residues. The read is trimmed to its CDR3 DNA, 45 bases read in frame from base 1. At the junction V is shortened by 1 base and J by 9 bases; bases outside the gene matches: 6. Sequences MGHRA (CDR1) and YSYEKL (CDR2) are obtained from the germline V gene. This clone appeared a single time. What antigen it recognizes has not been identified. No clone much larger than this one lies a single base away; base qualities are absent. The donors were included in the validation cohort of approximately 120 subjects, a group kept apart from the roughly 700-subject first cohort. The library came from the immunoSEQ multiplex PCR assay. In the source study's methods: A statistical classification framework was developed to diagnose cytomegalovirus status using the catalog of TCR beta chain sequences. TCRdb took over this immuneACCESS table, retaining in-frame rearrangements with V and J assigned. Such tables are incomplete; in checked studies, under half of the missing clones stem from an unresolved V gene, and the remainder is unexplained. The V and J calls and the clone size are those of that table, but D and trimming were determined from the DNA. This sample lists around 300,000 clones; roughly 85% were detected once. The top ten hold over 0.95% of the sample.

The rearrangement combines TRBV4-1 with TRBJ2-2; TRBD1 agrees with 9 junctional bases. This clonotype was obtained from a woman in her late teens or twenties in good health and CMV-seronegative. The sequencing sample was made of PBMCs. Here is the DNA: TGCGCCAGCAGCCAAGGGGACAGGGTCTCGCGGGAGCTGTTTTTT. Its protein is CASSQGDRVSRELFF.